This TCR beta chain was recorded in a study of T cell repertoires in cytomegalovirus infection. Turning to the study itself: CMV infection and matching HLA type were both indicated by public TCR beta signatures.

TCRdb itself ran the reads through MiXCR, one entry per CDR3 protein. The table shows 400,000 to 600,000 distinct CDR3 sequences, with approximately 46% occurring only once. The CDR3 loop spans 15 amino acids. V was pared by 6 bases and J by 2 bases, with 9 bases of the junction left unmatched. CDR1 is MNHEY, CDR2 SVGEGT, per germline. To note about this clonotype: As yet, its antigen is unknown.

Notes on the study in general: Across the ex vivo response, the dominant clonotypes were HLA-C-restricted CMV-specific TCR beta clonotypes.

The sample here was cultured PBMCs, taken from culture after CMV antigen stimulation. This receptor was obtained from a human donor in good health (CMV status not recorded). Some clones in this sample may be carry-over from other donors' samples. The chain uses TRBV6-2 or TRBV6-3 and TRBJ2-7, with 8 bases aligning to TRBD2. In DNA, the CDR3 is TGTGCCAGCAGAATTATAGCGGGAAAGACCTACGAGCAGTACTTC. Amino acid sequence: CASRIIAGKTYEQYF.